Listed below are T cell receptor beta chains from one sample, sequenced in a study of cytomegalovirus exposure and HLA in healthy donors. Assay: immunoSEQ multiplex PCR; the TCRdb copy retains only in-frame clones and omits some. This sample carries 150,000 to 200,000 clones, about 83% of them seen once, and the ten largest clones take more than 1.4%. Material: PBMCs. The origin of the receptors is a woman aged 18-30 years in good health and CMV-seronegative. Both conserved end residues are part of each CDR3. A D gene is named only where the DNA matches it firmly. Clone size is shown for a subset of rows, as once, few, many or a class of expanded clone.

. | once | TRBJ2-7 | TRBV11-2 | TGTGCCAGCAGCTTAGACCAAGACTGGCGGTACGAGCAGTACTTC | CASSLDQDWRYEQYF
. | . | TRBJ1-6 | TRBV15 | TGTGCCACCAGCAGAGAGGGGCTGGGCTCCTATAATTCACCCCTCCACTTT | CATSREGLGSYNSPLHF
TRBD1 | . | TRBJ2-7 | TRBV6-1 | TGTGCCAGCAGTGAAGGGACCCGGGACAGGGCCCCCTACGAGCAGTACTTC | CASSEGTRDRAPYEQYF
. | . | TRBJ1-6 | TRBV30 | TGTGCCTGGAGTATACGTAGCTCCTATAATTCACCCCTCCACTTT | CAWSIRSSYNSPLHF
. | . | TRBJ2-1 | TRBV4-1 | TGCGCCAGCAGCCAAGACTGGGGCTTATCCTACAATGAGCAGTTCTTC | CASSQDWGLSYNEQFF
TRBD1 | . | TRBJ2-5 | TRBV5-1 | TGCGCCAGCAGCTTGGGACAGGGGGCCTCCCAAGAGACCCAGTACTTC | CASSLGQGASQETQYF
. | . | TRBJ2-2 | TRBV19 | TGTGCCACCCAAGCAGGACAAACAAACACCGGGGAGCTGTTTTTT | CATQAGQTNTGELFF
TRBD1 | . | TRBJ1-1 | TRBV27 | TGTGCCAGCAGCTCCGACAGGGTAAACACTGAAGCTTTCTTT | CASSSDRVNTEAFF
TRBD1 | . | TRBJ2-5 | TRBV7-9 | TGTGCCAGCAGCTCCAGGACAGGGGAGACCCAGTACTTC | CASSSRTGETQYF
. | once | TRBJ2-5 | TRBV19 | TGTGCCAGTAGTATTGGGGGGGCGGAAGAGACCCAGTACTTC | CASSIGGAEETQYF
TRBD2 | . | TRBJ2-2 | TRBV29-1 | TGCAGCGTTGAGCCTAGCGGGAGTGGTAACACCGGGGAGCTGTTTTTT | CSVEPSGSGNTGELFF
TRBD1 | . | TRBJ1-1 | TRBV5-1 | TGCGCCAGCAGCTGGGGGGACAGGGGTTACACTGAAGCTTTCTTT | CASSWGDRGYTEAFF
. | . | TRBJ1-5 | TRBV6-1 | TGTGCCAGCCACCAGGTGATCAATCAGCCCCAGCATTTT | CASHQVINQPQHF
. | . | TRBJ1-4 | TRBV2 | TGTGCCAGCAGCGCGGGCCCGAAGGCCCTGTTTTTT | CASSAGPKALFF
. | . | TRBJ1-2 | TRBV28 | TGTGCCAGCAGTCCGGACATCACCTATGGCTACACCTTC | CASSPDITYGYTF
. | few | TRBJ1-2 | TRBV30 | TGTGCCTGGAGTGTAACGAGATTTGGCTACACCTTC | CAWSVTRFGYTF
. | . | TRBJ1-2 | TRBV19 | TGTGCCAGTAGTGAACAGGGTTATGGCTACACCTTC | CASSEQGYGYTF
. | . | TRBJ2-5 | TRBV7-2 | TGTGCCAGCAGCCTATTCCGGACTATCCAAGAGACCCAGTACTTC | CASSLFRTIQETQYF
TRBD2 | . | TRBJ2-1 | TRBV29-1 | TGCAGCGGTAGCGGGACCTCCTACAATGAGCAGTTCTTC | CSGSGTSYNEQFF
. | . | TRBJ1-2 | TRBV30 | TGTGCCTGGAGTGTCCGACCCTCCGAGGTGCGATTC | CAWSVRPSEVRF
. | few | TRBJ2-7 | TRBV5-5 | TGTGCCAGCAGCTTGCAACAGGGGACTTCCTACGAGCAGTACTTC | CASSLQQGTSYEQYF
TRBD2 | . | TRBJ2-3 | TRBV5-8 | TGTGCCAGCAGCTTGCTTCGCGGGAGTACAGATACGCAGTATTTT | CASSLLRGSTDTQYF
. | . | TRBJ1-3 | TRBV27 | TGTGCCAGCAGTTTTACTTTACAGGACACCATATATTTT | CASSFTLQDTIYF
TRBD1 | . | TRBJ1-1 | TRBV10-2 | TGCGCCAGCAGTGAGAACGACAGGGGCGGCTCTGAAGCTTTCTTT | CASSENDRGGSEAFF
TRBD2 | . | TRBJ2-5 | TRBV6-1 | TGTGCCAGCAGGGCTAGCGGGAAAGGGCAAGAGACCCAGTACTTC | CASRASGKGQETQYF
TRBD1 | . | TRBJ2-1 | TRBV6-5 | TGTGCCAGCAGGAAGGACAGGGTTCGGGATGAGCAGTTCTTC | CASRKDRVRDEQFF
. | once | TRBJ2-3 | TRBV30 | TGTGCCTGGAGCTCCTATATGGATACGCAGTATTTT | CAWSSYMDTQYF
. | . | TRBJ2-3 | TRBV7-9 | TGTGCCAGCAGCTTTTCCGGCCCAGGGACAGATACGCAGTATTTT | CASSFSGPGTDTQYF
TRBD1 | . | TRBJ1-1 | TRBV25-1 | TGTGCCAGCAGTGAATATTTCGGGCCGACAGGGGTCACTGAAGCTTTCTTT | CASSEYFGPTGVTEAFF
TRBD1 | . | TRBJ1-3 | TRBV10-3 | TGTGCCATCAGTGGCGGGACAGCGATCTCTGGAAACACCATATATTTT | CAISGGTAISGNTIYF
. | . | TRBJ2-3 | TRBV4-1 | TGCGCCAGCAGCCACCCACCCCGGGGCACAGATACGCAGTATTTT | CASSHPPRGTDTQYF
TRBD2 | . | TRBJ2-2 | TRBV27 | TGTGCCAGCAAGACTAGCGGGAGCCCCACCGGGGAGCTGTTTTTT | CASKTSGSPTGELFF